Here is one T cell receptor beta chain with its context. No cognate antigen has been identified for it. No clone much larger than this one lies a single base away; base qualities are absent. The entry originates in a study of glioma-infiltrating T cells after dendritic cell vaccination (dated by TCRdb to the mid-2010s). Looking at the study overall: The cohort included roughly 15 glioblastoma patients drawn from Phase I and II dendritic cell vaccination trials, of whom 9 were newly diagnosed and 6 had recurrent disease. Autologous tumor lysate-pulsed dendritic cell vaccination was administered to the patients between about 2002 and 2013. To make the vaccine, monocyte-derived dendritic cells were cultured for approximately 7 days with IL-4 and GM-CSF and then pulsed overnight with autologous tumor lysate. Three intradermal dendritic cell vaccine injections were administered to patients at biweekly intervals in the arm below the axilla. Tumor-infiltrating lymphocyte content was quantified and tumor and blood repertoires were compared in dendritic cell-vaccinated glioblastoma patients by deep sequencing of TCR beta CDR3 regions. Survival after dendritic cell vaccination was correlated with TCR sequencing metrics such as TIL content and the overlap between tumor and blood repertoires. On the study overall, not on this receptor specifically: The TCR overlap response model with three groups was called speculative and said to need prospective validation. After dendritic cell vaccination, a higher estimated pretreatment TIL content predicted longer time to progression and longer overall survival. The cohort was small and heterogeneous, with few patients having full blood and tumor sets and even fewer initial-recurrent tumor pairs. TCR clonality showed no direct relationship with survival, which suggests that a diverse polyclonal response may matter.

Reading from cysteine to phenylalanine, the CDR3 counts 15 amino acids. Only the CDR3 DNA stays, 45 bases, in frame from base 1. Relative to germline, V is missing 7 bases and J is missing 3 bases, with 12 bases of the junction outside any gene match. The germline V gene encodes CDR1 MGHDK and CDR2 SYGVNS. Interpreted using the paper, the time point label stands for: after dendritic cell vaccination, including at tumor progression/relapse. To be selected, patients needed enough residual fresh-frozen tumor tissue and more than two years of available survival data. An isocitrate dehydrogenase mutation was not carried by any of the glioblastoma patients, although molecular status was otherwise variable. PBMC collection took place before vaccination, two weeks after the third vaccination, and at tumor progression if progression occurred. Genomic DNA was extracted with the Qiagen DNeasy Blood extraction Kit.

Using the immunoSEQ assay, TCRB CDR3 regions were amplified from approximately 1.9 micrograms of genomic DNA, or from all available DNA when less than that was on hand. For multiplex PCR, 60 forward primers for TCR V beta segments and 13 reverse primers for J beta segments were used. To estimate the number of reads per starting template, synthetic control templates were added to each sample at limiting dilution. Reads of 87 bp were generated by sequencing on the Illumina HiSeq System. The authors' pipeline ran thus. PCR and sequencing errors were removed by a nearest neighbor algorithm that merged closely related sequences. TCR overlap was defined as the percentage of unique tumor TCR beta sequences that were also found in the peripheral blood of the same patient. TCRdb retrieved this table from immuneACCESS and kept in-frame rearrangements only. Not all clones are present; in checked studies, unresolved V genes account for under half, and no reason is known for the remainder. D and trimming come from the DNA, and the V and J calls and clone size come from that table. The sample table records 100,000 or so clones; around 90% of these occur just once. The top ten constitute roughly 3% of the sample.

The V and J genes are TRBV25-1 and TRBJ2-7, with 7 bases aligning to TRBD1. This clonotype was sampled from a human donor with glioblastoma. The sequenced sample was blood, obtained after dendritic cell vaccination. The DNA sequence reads TGTGCCAGCACCGGAGCCGGGACAGTGATCTACGAGCAGTACTTC. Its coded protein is CASTGAGTVIYEQYF.